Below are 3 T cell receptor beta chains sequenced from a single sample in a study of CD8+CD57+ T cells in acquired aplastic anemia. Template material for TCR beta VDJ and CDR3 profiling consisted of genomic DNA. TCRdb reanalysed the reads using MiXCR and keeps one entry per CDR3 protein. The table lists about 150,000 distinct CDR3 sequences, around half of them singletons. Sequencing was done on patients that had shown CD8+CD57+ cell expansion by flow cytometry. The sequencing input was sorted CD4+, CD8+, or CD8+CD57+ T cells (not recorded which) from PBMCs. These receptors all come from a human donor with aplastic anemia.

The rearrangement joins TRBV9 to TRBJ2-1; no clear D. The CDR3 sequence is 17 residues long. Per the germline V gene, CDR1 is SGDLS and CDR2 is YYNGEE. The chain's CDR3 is CARDRGVGMGSYNEQFF. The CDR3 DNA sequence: TGTGCTAGAGATCGTGGGGTTGGGATGGGATCCTACAATGAGCAGTTCTTC.

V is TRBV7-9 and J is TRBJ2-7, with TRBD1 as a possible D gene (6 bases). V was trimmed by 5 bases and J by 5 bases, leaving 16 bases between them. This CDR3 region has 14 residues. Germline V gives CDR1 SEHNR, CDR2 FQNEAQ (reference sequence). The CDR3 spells CASSLGGGSNEQYF. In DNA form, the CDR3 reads TGTGCCAGCAGCCTAGGTGGGGGCTCGAACGAGCAGTACTTC.

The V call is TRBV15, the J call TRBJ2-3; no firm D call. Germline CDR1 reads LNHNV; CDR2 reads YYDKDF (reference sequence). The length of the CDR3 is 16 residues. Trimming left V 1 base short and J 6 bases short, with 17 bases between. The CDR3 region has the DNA TGTGCCACCAGCAGAGGGCTATCCGCTGATATCGATACGCAGTATTTT. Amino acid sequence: CATSRGLSADIDTQYF.